The 17 T cell receptor beta chains given below trace back to one sample, sequenced in a study of OX40 agonist ivuxolimab in advanced cancers. Preparation of the library involved the immunoSEQ multiplex PCR assay. Not all clones reach the TCRdb copy of this immuneACCESS table, which keeps in-frame sequences only. Checked studies attribute under half of the gap to unresolved V genes and leave the rest unexplained. Recorded for this sample are tens of thousands of clones; roughly 84% of them occurred a single time. The ten biggest clones cover approximately 0.3% of the sample. The source material was CD4+ or CD8+ T cells sorted from blood, sampled in a trial of the OX40 agonist ivuxolimab. The origin of the receptors is an adult with an advanced solid tumor such as melanoma, head and neck, liver or kidney cancer.

The rearrangement links TRBV10-1 to TRBJ2-2; a weak D match, TRBD2 (6 bases). The CDR3 length is 14 residues. Germline V lookup: CDR1 WNHNN, CDR2 SYGVQD (reference sequence). The germline V and J ends were trimmed by 3 bases and 5 bases, with 10 bases remaining between them. The CDR3 nucleotides read TGCGCCAGCAGTGAAGGAGGGGTAACCGGGGAGCTGTTTTTT. This encodes CASSEGGVTGELFF.

This chain joins TRBV27 and TRBJ1-2, with TRBD1 matching 8 bases. The CDR3 consists of 17 residues. Germline V gene lookup returns CDR1 MNHEY and CDR2 SMNVEV (reference sequence). V lost 5 bases, J lost 2 bases, and 13 bases stayed unmatched. The CDR3 DNA reads as TGTGCCAGCAGTCACCGGGACAGGTTTAGTCGGAACTATGGCTACACCTTC. This sequence encodes CASSHRDRFSRNYGYTF.

The V and J genes are TRBV28 and TRBJ2-7; 12 nucleotides align to TRBD2. V shed 6 bases, J shed 12 bases, and the junction held 6 bases outside the gene matches. Germline assignment: CDR1 MDHEN and CDR2 SYDVKM. The CDR3 runs to 12 residues. CDR3 sequence (DNA): TGTGCCAGCAGGCCTACTAGCGGGGGGCCGTACTTC. This gives the protein CASRPTSGGPYF.

The rearrangement links TRBV27 to TRBJ2-7, with 7 bases matching TRBD2. The CDR3 loop spans 16 amino acids. Germline CDR1 MNHEY, CDR2 SMNVEV (reference sequence). V was pared by 1 base and J by 0 bases, with 6 bases of the junction left unmatched. CDR3 residues: CASSLLGGGSSYEQYF. DNA for the CDR3: TGTGCCAGCAGTTTATTAGGCGGGGGAAGCTCCTACGAGCAGTACTTC.

This sequence joins TRBV2 and TRBJ1-5, with 11 nucleotides matching TRBD1. The germline V gene encodes CDR1 SNHLY and CDR2 FYNNEI. This CDR3 region has 15 residues. V was clipped by 10 bases and J by 6 bases; unmatched bases: 11. CDR3 residues: CATLLDRGQGQPQHF. The CDR3 DNA sequence: TGTGCCACTCTTTTGGACAGGGGGCAGGGTCAGCCCCAGCATTTT.

The genes are TRBV11-2 and TRBJ1-3; no firm D call. Germline CDR1 and CDR2: SGHAT and FQNNGV. Trimming stripped 1 base from V and 4 bases from J, with 14 bases between. This CDR3 is built from 16 residues. The CDR3 coding sequence is TGTGCCAGCAGCTTAGGAAGGGCAGTGTCCGGAAACACCATATATTTT. It is translated as CASSLGRAVSGNTIYF.

This clone was recorded once. The junction departs from germline at one end; a sequencing error may be responsible. The chain carries TRBV6-6 and TRBJ2-7; D is unresolved. CDR1 and CDR2 (germline): MNHNY, SVGAGI (reference sequence). The CDR3 is 12 amino acids. The CDR3, as DNA: TGTGCCAGCAGTTACTCGCCGGGCAGTCCTGCATTC. It specifies CASSYSPGSPAF.

The chain carries TRBV6-5 and TRBJ2-5, with unresolved D. Germline V CDR1 and CDR2: MNHEY, SVGAGI. CDR3 length equals 13 residues. Trimming shortened V by 2 bases and J by 0 bases, and 4 bases separated the two germline ends. This chain's CDR3 is CASSYGNQETQYF. DNA of the CDR3: TGTGCCAGCAGTTACGGGAACCAAGAGACCCAGTACTTC.

The chain employs TRBV21-1 and TRBJ2-7; the D call in the table, TRBD2, was not verified against the DNA. TRBV21-1 is deemed a pseudogene. The CDR3 runs to 22 residues. Here the CDR3 DNA reads TGTGCCAGCAGCAGGGGGACAGCGGCATATCACTATACTAGCGGGGGGACCTACGAGCAGTACGTC. This gives the protein CASSRGTAAYHYTSGGTYEQYV.

The chain is built from TRBV7-9 and TRBJ1-1; unclear D gene. The CDR3 is 14 residues long. Germline CDR1 is SEHNR and CDR2 is FQNEAQ (reference sequence). V lost 4 bases and J lost 6, with 15 bases in between. CDR3 in amino acids: CASSYSEVIAEAFF. The CDR3 DNA sequence: TGTGCCAGCAGCTACTCGGAGGTTATAGCTGAAGCTTTCTTT.

The table lists this clone with a few counts. This sequence joins TRBV7-9 and TRBJ1-1; TRBD1 might be the D (5 bases). Deletions cut 3 bases from V and 1 base from J, with 6 bases between. CDR1 is SEHNR, CDR2 FQNEAQ, per germline (reference sequence). The CDR3 has 13 residues. CDR3 sequence reads: CASSFQGNTEAFF. In DNA form, the CDR3 reads TGTGCCAGCAGCTTCCAGGGGAACACTGAAGCTTTCTTT.

The J gene is TRBJ1-6, the V gene TRBV7-2, with 7 bases aligning to TRBD1. This CDR3 is 14 amino acids long. The germline CDR1 and CDR2 sequences are SGHTA and FQGNSA. With V trimmed by 3 bases and J by 7 bases, 3 bases remained unmatched. The CDR3 protein is CASSFGTVNSPLHF. The CDR3 DNA reads as TGTGCCAGCAGCTTCGGGACAGTCAATTCACCCCTCCACTTT.

The chain links TRBV11-2 to TRBJ2-7; 9 bases are a match to TRBD1. The germline V gene has CDR1 SGHAT and CDR2 FQNNGV. The length of the CDR3 is 15 residues. Losses at the gene ends were 7 bases for V and 2 bases for J; bases not matched to a gene: 9. CDR3 nucleotide sequence: TGTGCCAGCACCCCCCGCGGACAGGGGACCTACGAGCAGTACGTC. Its protein is CASTPRGQGTYEQYV.

This clone has just a few counts. The chain uses TRBV2 and TRBJ2-1; D tentatively fits TRBD1 or TRBD2 (5 bases each). The V gene's germline CDR1 is SNHLY and CDR2 FYNNEI. This CDR3 is 16 amino acids long. The ends were cut back, 8 bases at V and 6 bases at J, with 23 bases in the middle. CDR3 bases: TGTGCCAGCTCCAACATCCGGGACGGGTGGGTCAATGAGCAGTTCTTC. This translates into CASSNIRDGWVNEQFF. The variable domain in full, with the rest retrieved from reference TRBV2 and TRBJ2-1, is EPEVTQTPSHQVTQMGQEVILRCVPISNHLYFYWYRQILGQKVEFLVSFYNNEISEKSEIFDDQFSVERPDGSNFTLKIRSTKLEDSAMYFCASSNIRDGWVNEQFFGPGTRLTVL.

The chain joins TRBV20-1 to TRBJ2-7, with D perhaps matching TRBD1 or TRBD2 (6 bases each). The germline CDR1 and CDR2 sequences are DFQATT and SNEGSKA (reference sequence). The CDR3 runs 11 residues. The CDR3 region is CREGVAYEQYV. CDR3 nucleotide sequence: TGCAGGGAGGGGGTGGCCTACGAGCAGTACGTC.

The chain employs TRBV7-7 and TRBJ1-1; D possibly corresponds to TRBD1 (5 bases). Trimming left V 5 bases short and J 5 bases short, with 12 bases between. The CDR3 runs 13 residues. Germline V gene data show CDR1 as SSHAT and CDR2 as FNYEAQ (reference sequence). The CDR3 nucleotides are TGTGCCAGCAGCCCGGCGGGGGGAACTGAAGCTTTCTTT. It encodes CASSPAGGTEAFF.

J is TRBJ1-1 and V is TRBV6-1, with D possibly matching TRBD1 (6 bases). The CDR3 totals 14 residues. Between the trimmed V and J ends, which lost 6 bases and 0 bases, there was a span of 11 bases. CDR1 is MNHNS and CDR2 is SASEGT in the germline V gene. The CDR3 protein is CASRRDIMNTEAFF. CDR3 DNA sequence: TGTGCCAGCAGGCGGGACATCATGAACACTGAAGCTTTCTTT.